A selection of T cell receptor beta chains follows, all from one sample in a study of graft-versus-host responses after intestinal transplantation. TCRdb's copy holds only in-frame clones and misses some; the assay was immunoSEQ multiplex PCR. The sample records 25,000 to 35,000 clones, 80% to 85% being singletons. Here the sequenced sample was ileum tissue, taken 98 days after intestinal transplantation. These receptors came from a human patient who received an intestinal transplant, so some T cells may come from the graft donor. The CDR3 runs from the conserved cysteine through the conserved F or W. A D gene is named only where the DNA matches it firmly. A row's size may be missing; if present it is once, few, many or a size class.

j_gene,v_gene,d_gene,abundance,CDR3aa,CDR3nt
TRBJ1-5,TRBV9,TRBD1,-,CASSGGQGDQPQHF,TGTGCCAGCAGCGGGGGACAGGGGGATCAGCCCCAGCATTTT
TRBJ2-7,TRBV2,-,-,CASSAAGGVTYEQYF,TGTGCCAGCAGTGCCGCCGGCGGGGTAACCTACGAGCAGTACTTC
TRBJ1-6,TRBV25-1,-,-,CASRANRGVNYNSPLHF,TGTGCCAGCAGAGCCAATCGGGGGGTAAATTATAATTCACCCCTCCACTTT
TRBJ2-1,TRBV2,TRBD1,-,CASSTGTVYNEQFF,TGTGCCAGCAGTACCGGGACAGTCTACAATGAGCAGTTCTTC
TRBJ1-1,TRBV19,TRBD1,-,CASSGQGPEEAFF,TGTGCCAGTAGCGGACAGGGGCCGGAGGAAGCTTTCTTT
TRBJ2-1,TRBV5-6,TRBD2,-,CASIGLAGAPYNEQFF,TGTGCCAGCATCGGACTAGCGGGGGCCCCCTACAATGAGCAGTTCTTC
TRBJ1-3,TRBV6-1,-,-,CASSVALYRLTGSSGNTIYF,TGTGCCAGCAGTGTTGCCCTTTACCGACTCACAGGCAGCTCTGGAAACACCATATATTTT
TRBJ2-5,TRBV5-1,-,-,CASGLGQETQYF,TGCGCCAGCGGCTTGGGGCAAGAGACCCAGTACTTC
TRBJ1-4,TRBV5-5,TRBD1,-,CASSPTGEGKLFF,TGTGCCAGCAGCCCTACAGGGGAGGGAAAACTGTTTTTT
TRBJ1-4,TRBV7-3,-,-,CASSAGYGEKLFF,TGTGCCAGCAGCGCGGGGTACGGGGAAAAACTGTTTTTT
TRBJ2-1,TRBV4-1,TRBD2,-,CASSQVAGGREQFF,TGCGCCAGCAGCCAAGTGGCGGGGGGCAGAGAGCAGTTCTTC
TRBJ2-7,TRBV19,TRBD1,-,CASSPGTGASYEQYF,TGTGCCAGTAGTCCGGGGACAGGCGCTAGCTACGAGCAGTACTTC
TRBJ2-5,TRBV4-1,TRBD2,-,CASSQDPSGEETQYF,TGCGCCAGCAGCCAAGATCCTAGCGGGGAGGAGACCCAGTACTTC
TRBJ1-1,TRBV16,TRBD1,once,CASSRDRDLNTEAFF,TGTGCCAGCAGCCGGGACAGGGATTTGAACACTGAAGCTTTCTTT
TRBJ2-1,TRBV6-1,TRBD1,-,CASRERDRTYNEQFF,TGTGCCAGCAGGGAGAGGGACAGGACCTACAATGAGCAGTTCTTC
TRBJ1-4,TRBV7-8,-,-,CASSRNPPQRGYKEKLFF,TGTGCCAGCAGCAGAAATCCCCCCCAAAGGGGGTATAAGGAAAAACTGTTTTTT
TRBJ2-1,TRBV28,-,-,CASSSGQSSYNEQFF,TGTGCCAGCAGTTCCGGACAGAGCTCCTACAATGAGCAGTTCTTC
TRBJ2-3,TRBV4-1,-,-,CASSPAQDTQYF,TGCGCCAGCAGCCCTGCCCAAGATACGCAGTATTTT
TRBJ2-7,TRBV4-1,-,few,CASSQDHSYEQYF,TGCGCCAGCAGCCAAGATCATTCCTACGAGCAGTACTTC
TRBJ2-5,TRBV4-1,-,-,CASSQDPGAETQYF,TGCGCCAGCAGCCAAGATCCGGGAGCAGAGACCCAGTACTTC
TRBJ2-1,TRBV2,-,-,CASRLRVQGEVNNEQFF,TGTGCCAGCAGACTCCGCGTTCAGGGGGAGGTTAACAATGAGCAGTTCTTC
TRBJ1-1,TRBV7-9,-,-,CASSFPSNTEAFF,TGTGCCAGCAGCTTCCCTTCAAACACTGAAGCTTTCTTT
TRBJ2-3,TRBV27,-,-,CASSLERRPDTQYF,TGTGCCAGCAGTTTGGAGAGAAGGCCAGATACGCAGTATTTT
TRBJ2-1,TRBV27,TRBD1,-,CASRMTGGHNEQFF,TGTGCCAGCAGGATGACAGGGGGCCACAATGAGCAGTTCTTC
TRBJ2-6,TRBV7-9,-,-,CASSLGAGANVLTF,TGTGCCAGCAGCTTAGGGGCTGGGGCCAACGTCCTGACTTTC
TRBJ2-7,TRBV5-8,-,-,CASSLPRSSYEQYF,TGTGCCAGCAGCTTACCACGGAGCTCCTACGAGCAGTACTTC
TRBJ2-7,TRBV19,-,few,CATSGGNEQYF,TGTGCCACCTCTGGGGGCAACGAGCAGTACTTC
TRBJ2-3,TRBV19,-,-,CASSTRPFWGQYF,TGTGCCAGTAGTACTCGGCCCTTCTGGGGGCAGTATTTT
TRBJ2-2,TRBV5-6,-,few,CASSREAPGELFF,TGTGCCAGCAGCCGCGAAGCGCCCGGGGAGCTGTTTTTT
TRBJ2-2,TRBV13,-,-,CASKFGYLITGELFF,TGTGCCAGCAAGTTTGGATACCTAATCACCGGGGAGCTGTTTTTT
TRBJ2-5,TRBV7-6,TRBD2,-,CASSPPGLAAGETQYF,TGTGCCAGCAGCCCTCCGGGACTAGCGGCTGGGGAGACCCAGTACTTC
TRBJ1-2,TRBV14,TRBD1,-,CASSPGQGYGYTF,TGTGCCAGCAGCCCCGGACAGGGGTATGGCTACACCTTC
TRBJ2-7,TRBV6-5,-,-,CASSAGSRYEQYF,TGTGCCAGCAGTGCCGGGTCCCGTTACGAGCAGTACTTC
TRBJ2-7,TRBV10-1,-,-,CASSSSGQAGEQYF,TGCGCCAGCAGTTCATCCGGACAGGCGGGAGAGCAGTACTTC